This T cell receptor beta chain stems from a study of human T cells and chemical hapten exposure. This CDR3 region has 14 residues. V dropped 7 bases and J dropped 3 bases, with 13 bases sitting between them. The germline CDR1 and CDR2 sequences are MDHEN and SYDVKM. Noted time point: patch test 2, 6 weeks after DPC sensitization. Described treatment: therapeutic diphenylcyclopropenone sensitization with weekly scalp DPC. Alopecia patients deemed DPC-suitable, aged 18 to 70, excluding pregnancy. One entry per CDR3 protein results from TCRdb running MiXCR on the RACE reads. This table has some 54,000 distinct CDR3 sequences, more than 9% appearing once.

The material was whole blood, obtained in connection with sensitization to the hapten diphenylcyclopropenone (DPC). The sequence was obtained from a woman in her 50s with alopecia areata. Some clones in this sample may be carry-over from other donors' samples. This sequence joins TRBV28 and TRBJ1-5, with a tentative D call TRBD1 (5 bases). The CDR3 region has the DNA TGTGCCAGCACTACTCGACAGCACAATCAGCCCCAGCATTTT. Translated, it gives CASTTRQHNQPQHF.